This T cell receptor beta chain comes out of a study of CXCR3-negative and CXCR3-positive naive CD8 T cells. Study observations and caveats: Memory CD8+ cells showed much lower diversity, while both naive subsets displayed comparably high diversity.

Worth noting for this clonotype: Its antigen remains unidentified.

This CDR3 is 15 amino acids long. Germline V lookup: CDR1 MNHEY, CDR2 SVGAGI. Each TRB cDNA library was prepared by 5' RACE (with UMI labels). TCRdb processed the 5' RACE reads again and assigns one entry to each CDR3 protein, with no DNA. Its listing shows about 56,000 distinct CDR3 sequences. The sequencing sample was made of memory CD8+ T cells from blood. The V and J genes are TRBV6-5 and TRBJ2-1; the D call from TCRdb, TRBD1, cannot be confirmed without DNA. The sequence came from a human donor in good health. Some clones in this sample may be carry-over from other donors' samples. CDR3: CASTYGGDADNEQFF.